This note documents a single TCR beta chain sequence. Its target antigen remains unknown. No clone much larger than this one lies a single base away; base qualities are absent. The data were obtained in a study of siplizumab effects on memory and regulatory T cells (dated by TCRdb to the late 2010s). Background for the entire study: The effect of the anti-CD2 antibody siplizumab on alloreactive T-cell subsets was examined in allogeneic mixed lymphocyte reactions constructed from human PBMCs.

V is clipped by 1 base and J by 1 base, and the sequence between their germline boundaries is 7 bases long. From the cysteine up to the phenylalanine, the CDR3 has a length of 14 residues. Only the CDR3 portion is preserved as DNA: 42 bases, with reading frame beginning at the first base. The germline V gene encodes CDR1 SGHVS and CDR2 FQNEAQ. Points the paper makes about the study in general: Siplizumab significantly reduced the cumulative frequency of alloreactive sequences traceable to unstimulated CD4+ memory T cells. Unstimulated naive T cells appeared to be more diverse than memory T cells, and naive cells seemed to make a substantial contribution to the alloresponse. Because sequences at frequencies below about 10^-5 were poorly captured, only a minor fraction of alloreactive clones could be mapped back to unstimulated subsets. No functional confirmation was obtained for the suppressive function of proliferating Tregs from siplizumab cultures. Among mappable alloreactive CD4+ clones, the Treg-derived fraction averaged approximately 66% with siplizumab versus about 27% in control reactions. About 80-96% of proliferating CD4+ or CD8+ clones could not be given a naive or memory phenotype.

Libraries were prepared through the immunoSEQ multiplex PCR assay. Each sample had 85,000 to 100,000 TCR templates assayed by the deep sequencing platform. Genomic DNA extracted from sorted T cells was used for TCRbeta CDR3 sequencing. Per the source publication's procedure: The R programming language was used for the clonal analysis of the TCRbeta CDR3 data. Alloreactive CD4+ and CD8+ clones were defined by comparing unstimulated samples with post-reaction CFSE-low samples. Regulatory or non-regulatory origin of alloreactive CD4+ clones was assigned by matching sequences to the sorted unstimulated Treg and non-Treg repertoires. TCRdb took this table from immuneACCESS and kept in-frame rearrangements with V and J called. Such tables lack part of the clones; where checked against another copy, unresolved V genes explain under half of the gap, and the rest is unexplained. V, J and clone size derive from that table, while D and trimming were established from the DNA sequence. The sample data list more than 85,000 clones, and roughly 94% of these were observed just once. The top ten hold roughly 0.6% of the sample.

Sorted unstimulated T cells, along with proliferating T cells recovered from mixed lymphocyte reactions, underwent TCRbeta CDR3 sequencing. Fresh whole blood from some eleven HLA-typed healthy donors was used to isolate PBMCs. Unstimulated CD4+ regulatory T cells were FACS-sorted to map the origin of alloreactive clones. This receptor chain uses TRBV7-8 and TRBJ1-1, with no confidently assigned D gene. The sequenced sample consisted of Tregs sorted from blood. The sequence derives from a human donor in good health. CDR3 reads: CASSLGGGNTEAFF. The nucleotide sequence reads as follows: TGTGCCAGCAGCTTAGGTGGCGGGAACACTGAAGCTTTCTTT.